This TCR beta chain was sequenced in a study of T cells in Graves' hyperthyroidism and ophthalmopathy. As for the study in general: Peripheral blood draws took place at initial diagnosis, ahead of any treatment.

Between the trimmed V and J ends, which lost 6 bases and 1 base, there was a span of 19 bases. Germline CDR1 reads LNHDA; CDR2 reads SQIVND (reference sequence). The CDR3 sequence is 17 residues long. TCR beta CDR3 region amplification was performed from RNA transcripts. First-round RT-PCR of the TCR CDR3 relied on the HTBI primer set. TCRdb analysed the multiplex PCR reads with MiXCR anew, one entry per CDR3 protein. The data show about 420,000 distinct CDR3 sequences, around a sixth seen once. V is TRBV19 and J is TRBJ1-5, with D perhaps matching TRBD1 (6 bases). The sequenced material came from blood. The clonotype was recovered from a woman aged 18-29 years with Graves' hyperthyroidism. CDR3 sequence (DNA): TGTGCCAGTAGGGCCTTCTTAGGGGGTACGAGCAATCAGCCCCAGCATTTT. Translating gives CASRAFLGGTSNQPQHF.